Listed here are 14 T cell receptor beta chains from one sample, sequenced in a study of regulatory T cells in long-lasting Graves disease. Time point denoted: persistent/refractory GD, antithyroid drugs over 5 years with positive TRAb. Isolated PBMC RNA provided the starting material for the TCR library. According to the study, TCR beta libraries were built with iRepertoire HTBI primers and CDR3-region Arm-PCR. TCRdb ran MiXCR on the multiplex PCR reads and lists one entry per CDR3 protein. The sample lists roughly 500,000 distinct CDR3 sequences; more than 20% were seen once. The specimen comprised peripheral blood mononuclear cells (PBMCs), sampled when the disease was refractory, from a patient treated with antithyroid drugs. The receptors were sampled from a female donor with Graves disease.

The sample holds a few counts of this clonotype. V usage is TRBV4-1 and J usage is TRBJ2-7; 9 nucleotides align to TRBD1. Germline CDR1 MGHRA, CDR2 YSYEKL. The CDR3 totals 16 residues. Trimming cost V 4 bases and J 2 bases; bases outside gene matches: 9. As DNA, the CDR3 is TGCGCCAGCAGCCGAAATCAGGGACAGGGAACCTACGAGCAGTACTTC. This sequence encodes CASSRNQGQGTYEQYF.

This clonotype occurred a few times. The rearrangement joins TRBV13 to TRBJ2-4, with D perhaps given as TRBD1 or TRBD2 (6 bases each). CDR1 is PRHDT and CDR2 is FYEKMQ in the germline V gene (reference sequence). This CDR3 has 15 residues. The V gene lost 1 base and the J gene lost 5 bases, with 12 bases spanning the gap. CDR3 nucleotide sequence: TGTGCCAGCAGCTTAGTACCCGGGGGCGAAAACATTCAGTACTTC. Residues: CASSLVPGGENIQYF.

The table lists this clonotype with many counts. The chain is built from TRBV13 and TRBJ1-2; D not resolved. V was pared by 1 base and J by 6 bases, with 6 bases between. The CDR3 runs to 12 residues. CDR1 is PRHDT, CDR2 FYEKMQ, per germline (reference sequence). CDR3 sequence reads: CASSLDVDGYTF. CDR3 coding DNA: TGTGCCAGCAGCTTAGATGTGGATGGCTACACCTTC.

This clonotype has a count of ten or more. This rearrangement joins TRBV6-2 or TRBV6-3 to TRBJ2-5; TRBD1 might be the D (5 bases). Between the trimmed V and J ends, which lost 5 bases and 1 base, there was a span of 11 bases. This CDR3 is built from 14 residues. Germline CDR1 reads MNHEY; CDR2 reads SVGEGT. CDR3 residues: CASSPGIPQETQYF. The CDR3 coding sequence is TGTGCCAGCAGTCCAGGGATTCCCCAAGAGACCCAGTACTTC.

This chain joins TRBV6-1 and TRBJ2-2; TRBD1 matches at 8 bases. This CDR3 is built from 15 residues. Per the germline V gene, CDR1 is MNHNS and CDR2 is SASEGT. V was pared by 5 bases and J by 2 bases, with 4 bases of the junction left unmatched. CDR3 amino acids: CASSRQGPNTGELFF. Written as DNA, the CDR3 is TGTGCCAGCAGTAGACAGGGGCCCAACACCGGGGAGCTGTTTTTT.

This clonotype was picked up many times. V and J are TRBV11-2 and TRBJ2-1; no firm D call. Trimming took 0 bases from V and 8 from J, leaving 11 bases between them. Germline-derived CDR1 and CDR2 are SGHAT and FQNNGV. The CDR3 has 14 residues. This chain's CDR3 is CASSLDSNGDEQFF. CDR3 sequence (DNA): TGTGCCAGCAGCTTAGATTCGAACGGCGATGAGCAGTTCTTC.

This clonotype was counted between two and nine times. The CDR3 DNA follows: TGTGCCAGCAGTTTAGGCGGGAGGTCCCACGGGCAGTACTTC. Amino acids: CASSLGGRSHGQYF. The chain couples TRBV27 to TRBJ2-7, with 8 positions matching TRBD2. This CDR3 contains 14 residues. The trim removed 2 bases at V and 9 bases at J, leaving 9 bases unmatched. Germline V CDR1 and CDR2: MNHEY, SMNVEV (reference sequence).

As for this clonotype: A much larger clone is a single base away; this may be a read error. This chain joins TRBV11-2 and TRBJ1-2, with TRBD1 matching over 8 bases. From germline, CDR1 is SGHAT and CDR2 FQNNGV. This CDR3 is built from 15 residues. Written as DNA, the CDR3 is TGTGCCGGCAGCTTAGATCCAGGGACAGGATATGGCTACACCTTC. This codes for CAGSLDPGTGYGYTF.

This clonotype was seen many times. This chain joins TRBV11-2 and TRBJ2-7, with D possibly TRBD2 on 5 matching bases. CDR1 and CDR2 from the germline V gene are SGHAT and FQNNGV. The CDR3 contains 15 residues. V shed 4 bases and J shed 9 bases, with 22 bases lying between them. This chain's CDR3 is CASSSLRAGGSRQYF. The CDR3 DNA reads as TGTGCCAGCAGCTCCCTCCGCGCCGGAGGTAGTCGGCAGTACTTC.

The rearrangement joins TRBV29-1 to TRBJ2-3; 7 nucleotides align to TRBD2. The trim removed 1 base at V and 4 bases at J, leaving 8 bases unmatched. The CDR3 extends over 15 amino acids. Germline CDR1 and CDR2: SQVTM and ANQGSEA. For the CDR3, the DNA is TGCAGCGTTGAAGTAGCGGGCTTGGGGGCAGATACGCAGTATTTT. Amino acids: CSVEVAGLGADTQYF.

This clonotype was seen a handful of times. This rearrangement joins TRBV6-5 to TRBJ1-3; D unresolved. The CDR3 has 14 residues. CDR1 MNHEY and CDR2 SVGAGI come from the germline V gene. The V end was cut by 0 bases, the J end by 7 bases, with 10 bases between. The CDR3 sequence is CASSYSNEFNTIYF. The CDR3 DNA follows: TGTGCCAGCAGTTACTCGAATGAGTTTAACACCATATATTTT.

This clonotype was found once. This chain connects TRBV18 to TRBJ1-3, with D possibly being TRBD1 (5 bases). Germline V gene data show CDR1 as KGHSH and CDR2 as LQKENI. CDR3 size: 17 residues. Trimming stripped 1 base from V and 1 base from J, with 14 bases between. The CDR3 loop is CASSPRAGLESGNTIYF. The DNA for the CDR3 is TGTGCCAGCTCACCACGGGCAGGGCTGGAATCTGGAAACACCATATATTTT.

This clonotype has a count of ten or more. The CDR3 reads CASSASLNTEAFF. The CDR3 bases are TGTGCCAGCTCGGCCAGTTTGAACACTGAAGCTTTCTTT. The chain joins TRBV18 to TRBJ1-1, with D uncertain. CDR1 and CDR2 (germline): KGHSH, LQKENI. The CDR3 is 13 amino acids. Deletions cut 6 bases from V and 0 bases from J, with 8 bases between.

The table lists this clonotype with many counts. This chain joins TRBV7-6 and TRBJ1-2; D call uncertain. Trimming pared 5 bases from V and 5 bases from J, leaving 9 bases between. CDR3 size: 12 residues. Germline loops: CDR1 SGHVS, CDR2 FNYEAQ. This chain's CDR3 is CASSRPGYGYTF. The CDR3 DNA is TGTGCCAGCAGCCGGCCGGGTTATGGCTACACCTTC.